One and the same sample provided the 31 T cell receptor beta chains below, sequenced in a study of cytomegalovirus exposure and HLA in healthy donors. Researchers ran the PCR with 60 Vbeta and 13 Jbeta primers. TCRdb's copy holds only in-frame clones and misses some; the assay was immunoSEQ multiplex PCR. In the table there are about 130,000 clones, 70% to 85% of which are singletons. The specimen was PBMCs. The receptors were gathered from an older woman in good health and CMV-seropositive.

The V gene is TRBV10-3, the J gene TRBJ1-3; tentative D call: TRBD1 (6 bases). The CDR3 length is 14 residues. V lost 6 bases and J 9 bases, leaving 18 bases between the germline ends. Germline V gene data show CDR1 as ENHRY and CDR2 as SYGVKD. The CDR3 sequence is CAISPTQGRGTIYF. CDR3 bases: TGTGCCATCAGCCCGACACAGGGTCGGGGCACCATATATTTT.

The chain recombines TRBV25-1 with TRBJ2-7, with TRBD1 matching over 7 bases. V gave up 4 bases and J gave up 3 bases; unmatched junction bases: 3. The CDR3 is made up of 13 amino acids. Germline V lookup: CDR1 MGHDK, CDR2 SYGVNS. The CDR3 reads CASSATGDYEQYF. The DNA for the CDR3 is TGTGCCAGCAGTGCCACAGGGGACTACGAGCAGTACTTC.

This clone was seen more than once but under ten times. DNA for the CDR3: TGCGCCAGCAGCCAAGATCAGGGGGCCGGGGCAGATACGCAGTATTTT. Its translation: CASSQDQGAGADTQYF. V is TRBV4-1 and J is TRBJ2-3, with 8 positions matching TRBD1. The CDR3 is 16 residues long. Germline V gives CDR1 MGHRA, CDR2 YSYEKL. V was pared by 0 bases and J by 4 bases, with 6 bases of the junction left unmatched.

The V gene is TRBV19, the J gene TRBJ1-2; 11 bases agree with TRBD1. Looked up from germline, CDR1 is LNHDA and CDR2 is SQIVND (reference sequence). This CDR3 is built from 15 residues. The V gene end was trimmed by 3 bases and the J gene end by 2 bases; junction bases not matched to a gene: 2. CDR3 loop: CASSMGTGGNYGYTF. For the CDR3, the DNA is TGTGCCAGTAGTATGGGGACAGGGGGAAACTATGGCTACACCTTC.

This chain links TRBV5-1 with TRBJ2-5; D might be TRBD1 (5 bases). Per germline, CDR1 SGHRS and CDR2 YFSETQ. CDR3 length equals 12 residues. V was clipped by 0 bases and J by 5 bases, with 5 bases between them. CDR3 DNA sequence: TGCGCCAGCAGCTTGGAGGGGGAGACCCAGTACTTC. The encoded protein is CASSLEGETQYF.

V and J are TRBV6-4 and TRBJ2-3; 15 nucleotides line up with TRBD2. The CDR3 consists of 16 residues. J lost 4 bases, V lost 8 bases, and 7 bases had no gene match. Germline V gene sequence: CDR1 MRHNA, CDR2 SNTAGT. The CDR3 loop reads CASSWTSGGAADTQYF. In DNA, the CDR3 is TGTGCCAGCTCTTGGACTAGCGGGGGGGCCGCAGATACGCAGTATTTT.

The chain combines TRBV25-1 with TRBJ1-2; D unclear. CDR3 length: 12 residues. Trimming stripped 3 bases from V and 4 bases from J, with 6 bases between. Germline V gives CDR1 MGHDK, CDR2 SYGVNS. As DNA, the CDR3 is TGTGCCAGCAGTGACAGGCCCTATGGCTACACCTTC. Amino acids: CASSDRPYGYTF.

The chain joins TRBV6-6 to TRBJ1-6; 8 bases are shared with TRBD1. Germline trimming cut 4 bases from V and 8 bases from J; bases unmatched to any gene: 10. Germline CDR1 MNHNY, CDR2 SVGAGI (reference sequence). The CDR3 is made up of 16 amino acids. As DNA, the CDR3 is TGTGCCAGCAGTTCGACAAGGACAGGGAGGTATTCACCCCTCCACTTT. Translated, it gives CASSSTRTGRYSPLHF.

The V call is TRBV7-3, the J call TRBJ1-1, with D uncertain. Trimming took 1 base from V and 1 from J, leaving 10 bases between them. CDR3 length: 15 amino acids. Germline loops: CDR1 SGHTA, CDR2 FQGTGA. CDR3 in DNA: TGTGCCAGCAGCTTAAGGGCTGTCTCGAACACTGAAGCTTTCTTT. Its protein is CASSLRAVSNTEAFF.

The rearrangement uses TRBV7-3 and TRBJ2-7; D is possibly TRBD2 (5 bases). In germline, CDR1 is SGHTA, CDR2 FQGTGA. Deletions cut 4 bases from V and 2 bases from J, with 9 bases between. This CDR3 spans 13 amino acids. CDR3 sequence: CASSSDGTYEQYF. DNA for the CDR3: TGTGCCAGCAGCTCCGACGGGACCTACGAGCAGTACTTC.

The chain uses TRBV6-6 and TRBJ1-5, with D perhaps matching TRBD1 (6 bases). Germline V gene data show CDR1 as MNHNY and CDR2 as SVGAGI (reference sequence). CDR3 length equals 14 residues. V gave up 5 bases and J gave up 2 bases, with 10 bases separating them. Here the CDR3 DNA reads TGTGCCAGCAGTAACGCAGGGGGCAATCAGCCCCAGCATTTT. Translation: CASSNAGGNQPQHF.

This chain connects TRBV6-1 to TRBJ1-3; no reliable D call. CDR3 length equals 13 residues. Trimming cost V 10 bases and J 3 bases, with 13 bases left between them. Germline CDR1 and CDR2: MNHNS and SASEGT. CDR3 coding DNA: TGTGCCACCGGGGAGTCTGTTGGAAACACCATATATTTT. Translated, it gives CATGESVGNTIYF.

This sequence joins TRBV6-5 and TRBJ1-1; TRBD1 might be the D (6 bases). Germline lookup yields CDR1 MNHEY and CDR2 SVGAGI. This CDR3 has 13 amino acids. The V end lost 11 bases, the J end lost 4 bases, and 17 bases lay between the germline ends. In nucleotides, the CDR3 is TGTGCCTCCGCCCCACAGGGCATCACTGAAGCTTTCTTT. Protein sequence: CASAPQGITEAFF.

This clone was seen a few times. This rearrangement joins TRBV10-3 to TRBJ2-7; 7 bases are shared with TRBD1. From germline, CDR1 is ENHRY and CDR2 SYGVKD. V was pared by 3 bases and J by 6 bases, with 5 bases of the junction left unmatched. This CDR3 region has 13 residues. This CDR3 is CAISDDRVFEQYF. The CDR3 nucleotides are TGTGCCATCAGTGATGACAGGGTGTTCGAGCAGTACTTC.

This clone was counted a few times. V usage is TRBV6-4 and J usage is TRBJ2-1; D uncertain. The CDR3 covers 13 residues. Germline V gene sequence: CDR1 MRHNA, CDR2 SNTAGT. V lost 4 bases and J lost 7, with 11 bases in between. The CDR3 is CASSVNSLNEQFF. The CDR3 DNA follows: TGTGCCAGCAGTGTGAACTCCTTGAATGAGCAGTTCTTC.

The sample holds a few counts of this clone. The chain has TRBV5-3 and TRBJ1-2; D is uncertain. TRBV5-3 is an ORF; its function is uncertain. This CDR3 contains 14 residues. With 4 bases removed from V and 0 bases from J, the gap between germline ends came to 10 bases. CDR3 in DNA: TGTGCCAGAAGCACCCCCTATACTAACTATGGCTACACCTTC. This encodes CARSTPYTNYGYTF.

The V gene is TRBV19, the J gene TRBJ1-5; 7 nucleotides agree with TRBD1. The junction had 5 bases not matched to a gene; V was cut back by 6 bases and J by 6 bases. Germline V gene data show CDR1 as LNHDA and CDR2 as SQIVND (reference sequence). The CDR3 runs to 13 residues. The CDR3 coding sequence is TGTGCCAGTAGCCGGACAGGTCTTCAGCCCCAGCATTTT. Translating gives CASSRTGLQPQHF.

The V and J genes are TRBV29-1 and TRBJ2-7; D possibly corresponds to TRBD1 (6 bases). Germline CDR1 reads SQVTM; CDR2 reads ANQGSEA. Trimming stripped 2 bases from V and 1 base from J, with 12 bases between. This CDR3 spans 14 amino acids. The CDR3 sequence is CSVELAQGSYEQYF. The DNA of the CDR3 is TGCAGCGTTGAACTGGCTCAGGGGTCCTACGAGCAGTACTTC.

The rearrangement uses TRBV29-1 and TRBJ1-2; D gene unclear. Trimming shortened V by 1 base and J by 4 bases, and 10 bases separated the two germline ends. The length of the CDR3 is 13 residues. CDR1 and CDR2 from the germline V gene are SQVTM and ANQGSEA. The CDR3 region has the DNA TGCAGCGTTGAAGGGGAGCGATCCTATGGCTACACCTTC. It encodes CSVEGERSYGYTF.

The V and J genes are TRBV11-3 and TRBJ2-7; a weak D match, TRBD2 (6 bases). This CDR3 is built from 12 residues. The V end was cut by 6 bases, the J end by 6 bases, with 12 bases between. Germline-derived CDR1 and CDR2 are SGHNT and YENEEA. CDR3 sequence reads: CASSQGGGEQYF. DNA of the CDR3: TGTGCCAGCAGTCAGGGAGGCGGCGAGCAGTACTTC.

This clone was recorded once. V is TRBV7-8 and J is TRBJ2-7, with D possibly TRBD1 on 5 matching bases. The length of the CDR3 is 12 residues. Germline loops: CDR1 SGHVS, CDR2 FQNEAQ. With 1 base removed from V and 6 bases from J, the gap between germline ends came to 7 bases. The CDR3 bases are TGTGCCAGCAGCTTAGTAAGGGGCGAGCAGTACTTC. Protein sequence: CASSLVRGEQYF.

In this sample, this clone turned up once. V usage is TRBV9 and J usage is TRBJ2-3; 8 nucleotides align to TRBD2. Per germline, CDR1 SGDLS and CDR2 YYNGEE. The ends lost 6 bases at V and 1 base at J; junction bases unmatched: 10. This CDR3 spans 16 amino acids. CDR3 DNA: TGTGCCAGCACCCGGGGGGGAGGGGGAGGCACAGATACGCAGTATTTT. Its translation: CASTRGGGGGTDTQYF. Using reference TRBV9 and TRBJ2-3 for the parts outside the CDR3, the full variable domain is DSGVTQTPKHLITATGQRVTLRCSPRSGDLSVYWYQQSLDQGLQFLIQYYNGEERAKGNILERFSAQQFPDLHSELNLSSLELGDSALYFCASTRGGGGGTDTQYFGPGTRLTVL.

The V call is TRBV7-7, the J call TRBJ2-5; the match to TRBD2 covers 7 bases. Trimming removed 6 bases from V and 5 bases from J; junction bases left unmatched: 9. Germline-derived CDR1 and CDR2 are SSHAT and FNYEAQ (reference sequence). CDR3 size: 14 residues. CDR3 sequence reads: CASSWSGADETQYF. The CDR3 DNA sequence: TGTGCCAGCAGTTGGAGCGGGGCGGACGAGACCCAGTACTTC.

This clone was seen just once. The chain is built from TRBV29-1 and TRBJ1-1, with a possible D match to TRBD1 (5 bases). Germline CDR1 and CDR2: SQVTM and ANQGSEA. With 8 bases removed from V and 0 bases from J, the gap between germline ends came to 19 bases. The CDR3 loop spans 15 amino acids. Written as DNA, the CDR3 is TGCAGCCCTGGGAAGACAGAAGGGGTGAACACTGAAGCTTTCTTT. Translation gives CSPGKTEGVNTEAFF.

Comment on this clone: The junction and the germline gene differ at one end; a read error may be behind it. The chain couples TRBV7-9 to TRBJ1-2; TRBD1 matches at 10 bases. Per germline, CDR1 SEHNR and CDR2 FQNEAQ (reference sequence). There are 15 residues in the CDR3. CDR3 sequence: CASQTLGQGNYGHTF. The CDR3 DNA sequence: TGTGCCAGCCAGACCCTGGGACAGGGGAACTATGGCCACACCTTC. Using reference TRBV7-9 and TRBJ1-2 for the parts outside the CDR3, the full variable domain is DTGVSQNPRHKITKRGQNVTFRCDPISEHNRLYWYRQTLGQGPEFLTYFQNEAQLEKSRLLSDRFSAERPKGSFSTLEIQRTEQGDSAMYLCASQTLGQGNYGHTFGSGTRLTVV.

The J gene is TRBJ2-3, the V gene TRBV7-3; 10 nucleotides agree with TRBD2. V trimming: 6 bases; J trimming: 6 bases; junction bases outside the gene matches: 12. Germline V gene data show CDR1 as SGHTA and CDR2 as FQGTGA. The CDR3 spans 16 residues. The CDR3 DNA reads TGTGCCAGCAGTCCCGAGATAGCGGGGGGCGCGGATACGCAGTATTTT. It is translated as CASSPEIAGGADTQYF.

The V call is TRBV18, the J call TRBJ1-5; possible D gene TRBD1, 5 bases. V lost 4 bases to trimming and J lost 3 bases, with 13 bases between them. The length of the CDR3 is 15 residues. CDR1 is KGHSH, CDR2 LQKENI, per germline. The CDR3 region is CASSRGDGVNQPQHF. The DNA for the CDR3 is TGTGCCAGCTCACGGGGGGACGGAGTCAATCAGCCCCAGCATTTT.

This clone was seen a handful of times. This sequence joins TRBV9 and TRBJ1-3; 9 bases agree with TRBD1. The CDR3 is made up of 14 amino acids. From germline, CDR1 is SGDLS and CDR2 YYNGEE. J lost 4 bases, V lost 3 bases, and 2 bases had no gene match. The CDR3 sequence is CASSATGGGNTIYF. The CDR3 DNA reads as TGTGCCAGCAGCGCGACAGGGGGGGGAAACACCATATATTTT.

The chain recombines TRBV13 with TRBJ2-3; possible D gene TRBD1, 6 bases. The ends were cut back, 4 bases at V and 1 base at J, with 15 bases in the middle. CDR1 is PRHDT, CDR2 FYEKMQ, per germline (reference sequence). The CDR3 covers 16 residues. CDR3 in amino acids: CASSSQPGAGTDTQYF. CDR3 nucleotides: TGTGCCAGCAGCTCACAACCAGGGGCCGGCACAGATACGCAGTATTTT. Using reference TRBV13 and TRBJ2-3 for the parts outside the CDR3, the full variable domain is AAGVIQSPRHLIKEKRETATLKCYPIPRHDTVYWYQQGPGQDPQFLISFYEKMQSDKGSIPDRFSAQQFSDYHSELNMSSLELGDSALYFCASSSQPGAGTDTQYFGPGTRLTVL.

CDR3 in amino acids: CASSPIQEQPQHF. The DNA for the CDR3 is TGTGCCAGCAGCCCGATACAGGAACAGCCCCAGCATTTT. V and J are TRBV7-8 and TRBJ1-5; TRBD1 might be the D (5 bases). CDR3 size: 13 residues. Germline CDR1 is SGHVS and CDR2 is FQNEAQ. V dropped 5 bases and J dropped 7 bases, with 12 bases sitting between them.

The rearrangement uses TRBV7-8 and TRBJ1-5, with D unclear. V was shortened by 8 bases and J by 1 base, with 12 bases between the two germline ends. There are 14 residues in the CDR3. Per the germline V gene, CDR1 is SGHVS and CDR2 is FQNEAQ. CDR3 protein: CASQLYGSNQPQHF. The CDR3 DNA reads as TGTGCCAGCCAGCTTTACGGGAGCAATCAGCCCCAGCATTTT.